A selection of T cell receptor beta chains follows, all from one sample in a study of PD-L1 blockade in urothelial cancer. Here immunoSEQ multiplex PCR was the method, and the copy in TCRdb shows in-frame clones only, minus some. The table lists tens of thousands of clones, roughly four fifths of them singletons. The sample consisted of PBMCs, taken around atezolizumab (anti-PD-L1) treatment. These receptors all stem from a man aged 65 to 85 with urothelial cancer. Each CDR3 is given with its conserved first and last residue. Each record gives: J gene, V gene, CDR3 protein.

j_call: TRBJ2-7; v_call: TRBV5-1; cdr3_aa: CASSLEQREFYEQYF
j_call: TRBJ2-1; v_call: TRBV2; cdr3_aa: CASTGTGFGSNQQFF
j_call: TRBJ2-1; v_call: TRBV9; cdr3_aa: CASSVQGAGNEQFF
j_call: TRBJ1-2; v_call: TRBV5-1; cdr3_aa: CASSLSTGGDYGYTF
j_call: TRBJ1-3; v_call: TRBV29-1; cdr3_aa: CSAGGDGYSGNTIYF
j_call: TRBJ1-1; v_call: TRBV5-6; cdr3_aa: CASSLLWNTEAFF
j_call: TRBJ2-2; v_call: TRBV4-2; cdr3_aa: CASSQAGGNTGELFF
j_call: TRBJ2-7; v_call: TRBV11-2; cdr3_aa: CASSFLRVAHEQYF
j_call: TRBJ2-2; v_call: TRBV2; cdr3_aa: CASSGSRRNTGELFF
j_call: TRBJ1-2; v_call: TRBV30; cdr3_aa: CAWSSGGYGYTF
j_call: TRBJ1-2; v_call: TRBV6-5; cdr3_aa: CASSYWDRGNYGYTF
j_call: TRBJ2-7; v_call: TRBV29-1; cdr3_aa: CSVDLGLKGEQYF
j_call: TRBJ1-1; v_call: TRBV7-9; cdr3_aa: CASSRGAGIDTEAFF
j_call: TRBJ1-3; v_call: TRBV29-1; cdr3_aa: CSVDVGGSGNTIYF
j_call: TRBJ1-4; v_call: TRBV28; cdr3_aa: CASSPGVKLFF
j_call: TRBJ1-2; v_call: TRBV4-2; cdr3_aa: CASSQSGGGSDGYTF
j_call: TRBJ1-2; v_call: TRBV21-1; cdr3_aa: CASSKAGTGAGGYTF
j_call: TRBJ1-2; v_call: TRBV29-1; cdr3_aa: CSVALNYGYTF
j_call: TRBJ1-5; v_call: TRBV19; cdr3_aa: CASSLSNQPQHF
j_call: TRBJ2-1; v_call: TRBV29-1; cdr3_aa: CSVEELAGVGEQFF
j_call: TRBJ2-1; v_call: TRBV9; cdr3_aa: CASSLLAGGRNEQFF
j_call: TRBJ2-1; v_call: TRBV29-1; cdr3_aa: CSGGNRREQFF
j_call: TRBJ2-1; v_call: TRBV28; cdr3_aa: CASQGAVAYNEQFF
j_call: TRBJ2-1; v_call: TRBV7-2; cdr3_aa: CASSLGGTEQFF
j_call: TRBJ2-3; v_call: TRBV9; cdr3_aa: CASTPRGQGGSTDTQYF
j_call: TRBJ1-2; v_call: TRBV4-2; cdr3_aa: CASSPRRGPSLGYTF